The 16 T cell receptor beta chains in this list originate from one sample, sequenced in a study of Graves' ophthalmopathy and Graves' hyperthyroidism. Beta-chain TCR CDR3 regions were amplified from RNA transcripts. RT-PCR with HTBI primers came first, then second-round multiplex PCR. Each CDR3 protein gets one entry after TCRdb re-called the multiplex PCR reads with MiXCR. The table records more than 1,000,000 distinct CDR3 sequences, 35% to 40% of them present only once. Sequencing input: peripheral blood or thyroid tissue (not recorded which). The receptor set was obtained from an adult man with Graves' hyperthyroidism.

This clonotype was picked up many times. The genes are TRBV12-3 or TRBV12-4 and TRBJ1-2; possible D gene TRBD1, 6 bases. This CDR3 contains 14 residues. The V and J ends lost 7 bases and 5 bases respectively, with 17 bases between them. CDR3 amino acids: CASTNGRGEYGYTF. The CDR3 DNA reads as TGTGCCAGCACCAATGGCAGGGGCGAGTATGGCTACACCTTC.

The chain combines TRBV10-3 with TRBJ1-2; 7 bases line up with TRBD1. This CDR3 is built from 16 residues. V was clipped by 6 bases and J by 4 bases; unmatched bases: 14. Germline V lookup: CDR1 ENHRY, CDR2 SYGVKD. For the CDR3, the DNA is TGTGCCATCAGCGCGACAGGGACTGGGGAAGGCTATGGCTACACCTTC. Protein sequence: CAISATGTGEGYGYTF.

This clonotype has at least ten counts. J is TRBJ1-1 and V is TRBV4-3; D uncertain. Looked up from germline, CDR1 is LGHNA and CDR2 is YSLEER. CDR3 size: 16 residues. The V gene lost 1 base and the J gene lost 0 bases, with 12 bases spanning the gap. The CDR3 DNA sequence: TGCGCCAGCAGCCAAGCATCAGACCCTATGAACACTGAAGCTTTCTTT. This sequence encodes CASSQASDPMNTEAFF.

The chain recombines TRBV7-9 with TRBJ2-6; 7 bases match TRBD1. The trim removed 6 bases at V and 2 bases at J, leaving 13 bases unmatched. CDR3 length equals 18 residues. CDR1 and CDR2 (germline): SEHNR, FQNEAQ (reference sequence). The DNA of the CDR3 is TGTGCCAGCAGTTCCAGGGGGACAGACTCTCCTGGGGCCAACGTCCTGACTTTC. This sequence encodes CASSSRGTDSPGANVLTF.

At least ten counts were recorded for this clonotype. V usage is TRBV12-3 or TRBV12-4 and J usage is TRBJ2-5, with D perhaps matching TRBD2 (5 bases). Trimming cost V 6 bases and J 4 bases, with 12 bases left between them. The CDR3 loop spans 13 amino acids. In DNA form, the CDR3 reads TGTGCCAGCAGGCTCGGACTGGGAGAGACCCAGTACTTC. This translates into CASRLGLGETQYF.

V usage is TRBV10-3 and J usage is TRBJ1-2, with a possible D match to TRBD1 (6 bases). The CDR3 is 12 residues long. V lost 6 bases and J lost 2, with 7 bases in between. CDR1 is ENHRY and CDR2 is SYGVKD in the germline V gene. The CDR3 loop reads CAISRGNYGYTF. For the CDR3, the DNA is TGTGCCATCAGCAGGGGCAACTATGGCTACACCTTC.

The chain has TRBV9 and TRBJ1-6; no definite D call. Germline values: CDR1 SGDLS, CDR2 YYNGEE. The CDR3 covers 16 residues. Trimming took off 3 bases at V and 5 bases at J, with 15 bases between the two ends. CDR3 in amino acids: CASSAAPGSDNSPLHF. DNA for the CDR3: TGTGCCAGCAGCGCCGCTCCGGGATCCGATAATTCACCCCTCCACTTT.

V is TRBV7-3 and J is TRBJ2-7; TRBD2 aligns across 7 bases. CDR3 length: 16 residues. V shed 5 bases, J shed 0 bases, and the junction held 10 bases outside the gene matches. CDR1 is SGHTA and CDR2 is FQGTGA in the germline V gene. CDR3: CASSQQRLAASYEQYF. CDR3 nucleotides: TGTGCCAGCAGCCAACAGAGGCTAGCGGCCTCCTACGAGCAGTACTTC.

There are many counts of this clonotype. The rearrangement joins TRBV6-6 to TRBJ1-2; no reliable D call. The V end was cut by 2 bases, the J end by 0 bases, with 10 bases between. Germline CDR1 is MNHNY and CDR2 is SVGAGI (reference sequence). The CDR3 spans 15 residues. As DNA, the CDR3 is TGTGCCAGCAGTTACAGGGCAGACCCTAACTATGGCTACACCTTC. Its protein product is CASSYRADPNYGYTF.

This clonotype was detected a few times. This rearrangement joins TRBV7-9 to TRBJ1-1, with D maybe TRBD1 (6 bases). This CDR3 spans 14 amino acids. From germline, CDR1 is SEHNR and CDR2 FQNEAQ (reference sequence). The CDR3 DNA reads TGTGCTACAAAAAACAGGGAGCAGAACACTGAAGCTTTCTTT. Translating gives CATKNREQNTEAFF. The full variable domain, its missing parts supplied by reference TRBV7-9 and TRBJ1-1, is DTGVSQNPRHKITKRGQNVTFRCDPISEHNRLYWYRQTLGQGPEFLTYFQNEAQLEKSRLLSDRFSAERPKGSFSTLEIQRTEQGDSAMYLCATKNREQNTEAFFGQGTRLTVV.

V is TRBV20-1 and J is TRBJ1-2, with D hard to call. The ends were cut back, 6 bases at V and 8 bases at J, with 37 bases in the middle. From germline, CDR1 is DFQATT and CDR2 SNEGSKA (reference sequence). CDR3 length: 19 residues. CDR3 region: CSASPRWREGRREAKGYTF. CDR3 bases: TGCAGTGCGAGCCCTCGGTGGCGGGAGGGCCGGAGGGAAGCAAAGGGCTACACCTTC.

This clonotype was counted at least ten times. This sequence joins TRBV13 and TRBJ2-2, with a tentative D call TRBD2 (6 bases). The germline gives CDR1 PRHDT, CDR2 FYEKMQ (reference sequence). The CDR3 is 14 residues long. V was clipped by 1 base and J by 4 bases, with 7 bases between them. CDR3 nucleotides: TGTGCCAGCAGCTTAGACGGGGGCACCGGGGAGCTGTTTTTT. Translating it yields CASSLDGGTGELFF.

The CDR3 loop is CASSFTSLIRHYEQYF. CDR3 bases: TGTGCCAGCAGCTTTACGAGCCTCATCAGGCACTACGAGCAGTACTTC. The chain recombines TRBV5-6 with TRBJ2-7, with unresolved D. The CDR3 sequence is 16 residues long. Trimming removed 2 bases at V and 3 bases at J, with 18 bases between. Per germline, CDR1 SGHDT and CDR2 YYEEEE.

In its sample, this clonotype was seen many times. This sequence joins TRBV10-3 and TRBJ1-2; D may be TRBD1 (5 bases). Trimming removed 10 bases from V and 2 bases from J, with 17 bases in between. The germline gives CDR1 ENHRY, CDR2 SYGVKD. The CDR3 spans 14 residues. The CDR3 DNA is TGTGCCAGCGAATCCCCGGCAGGGAACTATGGCTACACCTTC. This translates into CASESPAGNYGYTF.

This clonotype showed up many times. A junction end diverges from the germline sequence, so it may reflect a read error. V gene TRBV10-3 combines with J gene TRBJ1-2; no clear D gene. The CDR3 is 12 amino acids. Germline-derived CDR1 and CDR2 are ENHRY and SYGVKD. Here the CDR3 DNA reads TGTGCCAGCAGTGATTGGGCATATGGCTACACCTTC. Amino acids: CASSDWAYGYTF.

This clonotype was picked up many times. J is TRBJ2-7 and V is TRBV11-2; 8 positions agree with TRBD1. The CDR3 length is 15 residues. Germline V gene data show CDR1 as SGHAT and CDR2 as FQNNGV. V was pared by 4 bases and J by 3 bases, with 8 bases of the junction left unmatched. The CDR3 sequence is CASSSYRDRHYEQYF. The CDR3 DNA reads TGTGCCAGCAGCTCTTACCGGGACAGGCACTACGAGCAGTACTTC.